The rows below give T cell receptor beta chains drawn from one sample of a study of blood T cell repertoires in COVID-19. The table came from immunoSEQ multiplex PCR; TCRdb's copy has only in-frame clones and leaves some out. The table lists roughly 200,000 clones, about 75% of them singletons. Sequences were obtained from peripheral blood. The receptors were gathered from a woman aged 50 to 60 with active or convalescent COVID-19. CDR3s include the opening cysteine and the closing phenylalanine or tryptophan. Each record gives: J gene, V gene, CDR3 length, CDR3 protein.

TRBJ2-1 TRBV29-1 12 CSVEDLGREQFF
TRBJ1-6 TRBV23-1 16 CASSQSGQGRNSPLHF
TRBJ2-2 TRBV24-1 11 CATSGDRELFF
TRBJ2-7 TRBV10-2 14 CASSSTGQGYEQYF
TRBJ2-5 TRBV7-7 15 CASSATSGGPGTQYF
TRBJ2-3 TRBV11-3 14 CASSLGASTDTQYF
TRBJ2-2 TRBV19 15 CASGPAPTPTGELFF
TRBJ2-3 TRBV10-2 14 CASLTGAITDTQYF
TRBJ2-1 TRBV6-5 15 CASSLAGGPYNEQFF
TRBJ1-2 TRBV18 15 CASSPGQAFNYGYTF
TRBJ1-1 TRBV7-3 13 CASSQGQAGEAFF
TRBJ1-1 TRBV7-9 13 CASSSSGRFEAFF
TRBJ2-5 TRBV5-1 14 CASSPTSNIETQYF
TRBJ1-2 TRBV10-2 16 CASSESGGDWIYGYTF
TRBJ1-4 TRBV2 16 CASSKDRGLSFEKLFF
TRBJ2-2 TRBV16 14 CASSQSGGTGELFF
TRBJ1-3 TRBV7-9 15 CASSPYRFSGNTIYF
TRBJ2-7 TRBV11-2 14 CASSLGRRSYEQYF
TRBJ2-7 TRBV28 14 CASRYGGEAYEQYF
TRBJ2-6 TRBV3-1/TRBV3-2 16 CASSQDHRAGANVLTF
TRBJ1-4 TRBV6-2/TRBV6-3 14 CASSDRGGGEKLFF
TRBJ1-4 TRBV2 18 CASSEAWSPTATNEKLFF
TRBJ2-6 TRBV5-4 19 CASSQDPGLAGSGANVLTF
TRBJ2-7 TRBV6-1 13 CASRPGGSYEQYF
TRBJ2-7 TRBV4-3 16 CASSLRGGTQTYEQYF
TRBJ1-2 TRBV6-5 12 CASSYQGDGYTF
TRBJ1-2 TRBV6-5 15 CASSPLMGDRDGYTF
TRBJ1-1 TRBV4-2 16 CASSPNSGNMNTEAFF
TRBJ2-5 TRBV3-1/TRBV3-2 18 CASSQWSSGRERQETQYF
TRBJ2-1 TRBV11-2 15 CASSLDTTSANEQFF
TRBJ1-2 TRBV6-6 14 CASSLGQTFYGYTF
TRBJ2-7 TRBV19 15 CASSPQGQPSYEQYF
TRBJ1-2 TRBV12-1 18 CASSFVPPPTDSKLGYTF
TRBJ2-7 TRBV3-1/TRBV3-2 14 CASSNSGGAYEQYF
TRBJ1-2 TRBV7-9 16 CASSLVGGGLSEGYTF
TRBJ2-5 TRBV3-1/TRBV3-2 19 CASSQAGTSGGVIQETQYF
TRBJ1-1 TRBV11-2 10 CASRGRGAFF
TRBJ1-1 TRBV19 13 CASNREGGTEAFF
TRBJ1-3 TRBV7-8 15 CASSFDRSSGNTIYF
TRBJ1-2 TRBV6-5 15 CASSYRETGSYGYTF
TRBJ1-4 TRBV4-1 15 CASSQERTDNEKLFF
TRBJ2-1 TRBV18 14 CASSRLAGGWEQFF
TRBJ1-2 TRBV19 15 CASSTLTTGNYGYTF
TRBJ2-1 TRBV2 16 CASNGPPGQGADEQFF
TRBJ1-2 TRBV19 15 CASRGGDMINYGYTF
TRBJ2-7 TRBV5-3 13 CARSLDLPRWQYF
TRBJ1-5 TRBV4-2 15 CASSQHRDSPTAQHF
TRBJ2-3 TRBV12-3/TRBV12-4 12 CASRRDSDTQYF
TRBJ2-7 TRBV30 13 CACLPSVSLEQYF
TRBJ2-7 TRBV11-3 12 CASSSLGQGLFF
TRBJ1-4 TRBV28 15 CASSPGQGKNEKLFF
TRBJ2-7 TRBV3-1/TRBV3-2 12 CASSHPGGEQYF
TRBJ1-5 TRBV18 16 CASSPPSARGNQPQHF